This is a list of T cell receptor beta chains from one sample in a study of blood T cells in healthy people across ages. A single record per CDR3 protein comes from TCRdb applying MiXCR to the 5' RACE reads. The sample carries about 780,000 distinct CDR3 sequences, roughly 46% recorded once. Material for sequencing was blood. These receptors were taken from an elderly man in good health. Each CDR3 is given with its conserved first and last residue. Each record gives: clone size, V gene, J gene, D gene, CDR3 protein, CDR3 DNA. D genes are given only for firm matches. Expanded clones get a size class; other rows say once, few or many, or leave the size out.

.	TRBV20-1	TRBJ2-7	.	CSARDLGLALHNEQYF	TGCAGTGCTAGAGACCTAGGGCTAGCTCTCCACAATGAGCAGTACTTC
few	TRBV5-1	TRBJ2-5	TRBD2	CASSLVLAEGETQYF	TGCGCCAGCAGCTTGGTACTAGCGGAAGGGGAGACCCAGTACTTC
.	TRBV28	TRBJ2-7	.	CASSLPPPPDEQYF	TGTGCCAGCAGTTTACCCCCTCCTCCGGACGAGCAGTACTTC
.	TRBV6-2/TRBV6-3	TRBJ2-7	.	CAGSYSPHEQYF	TGTGCCGGCAGTTACTCGCCCCACGAGCAGTACTTC
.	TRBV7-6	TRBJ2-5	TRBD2	CANSLAGLAGDHEQYF	TGTGCCAACAGCTTAGCCGGACTAGCGGGAGACCATGAGCAGTACTTC
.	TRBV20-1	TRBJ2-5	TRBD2	CSAPIGGATETQYF	TGCAGTGCTCCTATCGGGGGGGCGACGGAGACCCAGTACTTC
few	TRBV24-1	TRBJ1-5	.	CATSDRRAGQPQHF	TGTGCCACCAGTGACCGCAGGGCGGGTCAGCCCCAGCATTTT
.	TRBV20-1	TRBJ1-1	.	CSARERWSTEAFF	TGCAGTGCTAGAGAACGGTGGAGCACTGAAGCTTTCTTT
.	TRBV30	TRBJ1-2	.	CAWTGSLNYGYTF	TGTGCCTGGACGGGCAGCCTCAACTATGGCTACACCTTC
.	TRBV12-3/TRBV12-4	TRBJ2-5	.	CASSAAGTEETQYF	TGTGCCAGCAGTGCGGCAGGTACCGAAGAGACCCAGTACTTC
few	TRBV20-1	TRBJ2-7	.	CSAIPGTGFYEQYF	TGCAGTGCTATCCCCGGGACTGGGTTCTACGAGCAGTACTTC
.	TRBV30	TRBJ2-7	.	CAWSVRRGENNEQYF	TGTGCCTGGAGTGTACGTCGCGGGGAGAACAATGAGCAGTACTTC
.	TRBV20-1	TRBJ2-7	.	CSAREMGTSSRGTYEQYF	TGCAGTGCTAGAGAAATGGGTACCTCGAGCAGGGGAACCTACGAGCAGTACTTC
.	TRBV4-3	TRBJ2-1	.	CASSQEVGLAINEQFF	TGCGCCAGCAGCCAAGAAGTGGGCCTAGCGATAAATGAGCAGTTCTTC
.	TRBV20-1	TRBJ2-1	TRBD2	CSARLADKEQFF	TGCAGTGCTAGACTAGCGGACAAGGAGCAGTTCTTC
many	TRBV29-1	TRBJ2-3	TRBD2	CSYGLAGGIDTQYF	TGCAGCTATGGACTAGCGGGAGGGATAGATACGCAGTATTTT
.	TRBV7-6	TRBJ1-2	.	CASATLGGGYTF	TGTGCCAGCGCAACTCTCGGAGGTGGCTACACCTTC
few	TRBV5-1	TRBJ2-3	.	CASSSGTTDTQYF	TGCGCCAGCAGCTCTGGGACGACAGATACGCAGTATTTT
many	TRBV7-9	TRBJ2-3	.	CASSLAPWGADSTDTQYF	TGTGCCAGCAGCTTAGCGCCGTGGGGAGCGGACTCCACAGATACGCAGTATTTT
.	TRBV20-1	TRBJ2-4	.	CSARDLVTGKNVQYF	TGCAGTGCTAGAGATCTAGTGACAGGAAAAAACGTTCAGTACTTC
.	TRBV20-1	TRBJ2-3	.	CSVPGVGTDTQYF	TGCAGTGTTCCGGGAGTGGGCACAGATACGCAGTATTTT
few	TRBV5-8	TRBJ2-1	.	CASRFGYNEQFF	TGTGCCAGCAGGTTCGGCTACAATGAGCAGTTCTTC
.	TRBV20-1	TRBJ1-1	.	CSASQANTEAFF	TGCAGTGCTAGTCAGGCGAACACTGAAGCTTTCTTT
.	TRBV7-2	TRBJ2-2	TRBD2	CASSLAGGLNTGELFF	TGTGCCAGCAGCTTGGCGGGGGGTTTAAACACCGGGGAGCTGTTTTTT
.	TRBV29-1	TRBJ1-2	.	CGVTDYGYTF	TGCGGCGTAACAGACTATGGCTACACCTTC
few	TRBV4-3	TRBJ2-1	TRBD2	CASSQRVTSGSNEQFF	TGCGCCAGCAGCCAACGCGTGACTAGCGGGAGCAATGAGCAGTTCTTC
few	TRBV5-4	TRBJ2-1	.	CASSGQPFDEQFF	TGTGCCAGCAGCGGGCAGCCGTTCGATGAGCAGTTCTTC
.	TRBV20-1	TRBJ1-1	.	CSATDPERTEAFF	TGCAGTGCCACAGACCCCGAACGGACTGAAGCTTTCTTT
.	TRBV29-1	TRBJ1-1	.	CSVHRTNTEAFF	TGCAGCGTACACCGCACAAACACTGAAGCTTTCTTT
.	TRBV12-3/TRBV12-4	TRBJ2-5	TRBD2	CASSPVFDSGTAGQYF	TGTGCCAGCAGTCCTGTGTTTGATAGCGGGACTGCCGGGCAGTACTTC
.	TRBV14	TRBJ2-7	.	CASSRIPSLEQYF	TGTGCCAGCAGCCGGATACCGTCCCTCGAGCAGTACTTC
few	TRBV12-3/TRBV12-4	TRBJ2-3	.	CASSLDGEDTQYF	TGTGCCAGCAGTTTAGACGGAGAGGATACGCAGTATTTT
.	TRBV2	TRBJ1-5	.	CASSETWGNQPQHF	TGTGCCAGCAGTGAAACATGGGGCAATCAGCCCCAGCATTTT
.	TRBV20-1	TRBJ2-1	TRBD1	CSATRGTSRNEQFF	TGCAGTGCCACCAGGGGGACCTCCAGGAATGAGCAGTTCTTC
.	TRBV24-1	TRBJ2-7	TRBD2	CATSLSGRAYEQYF	TGTGCCACCAGCCTTAGCGGGAGGGCCTACGAGCAGTACTTC
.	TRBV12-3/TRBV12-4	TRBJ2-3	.	CATAAGTDTQYF	TGTGCCACTGCAGCGGGCACAGATACGCAGTATTTT
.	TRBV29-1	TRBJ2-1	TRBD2	CSVEVQSRTSGNWNEQFF	TGCAGCGTAGAAGTTCAGTCGCGGACTAGCGGGAACTGGAATGAGCAGTTCTTC
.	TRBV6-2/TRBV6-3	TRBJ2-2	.	CASSYSLNTGELFF	TGTGCCAGCAGTTACTCCCTGAACACCGGGGAGCTGTTTTTT
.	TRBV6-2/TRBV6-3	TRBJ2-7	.	CASNEGHPSYEQYF	TGTGCCAGCAATGAGGGACACCCCTCCTACGAGCAGTACTTC
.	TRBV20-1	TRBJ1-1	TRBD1	CSTTGMLNTEAFF	TGCAGTACGACAGGGATGTTGAACACTGAAGCTTTCTTT
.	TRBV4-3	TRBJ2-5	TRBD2	CASSRVGPLASQETQYF	TGCGCCAGCAGCCGAGTAGGGCCACTAGCGTCACAAGAGACCCAGTACTTC
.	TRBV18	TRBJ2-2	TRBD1	CASSPATGDPGELFF	TGCGCCAGCTCACCAGCTACAGGGGACCCCGGGGAGCTGTTTTTT
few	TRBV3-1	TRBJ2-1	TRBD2	CASGLAGGPDEQFF	TGTGCCAGTGGACTAGCGGGAGGGCCGGATGAGCAGTTCTTC
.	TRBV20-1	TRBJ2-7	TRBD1	CSALSDRGVYEQYF	TGCAGTGCCCTCTCGGACAGGGGAGTCTACGAGCAGTACTTC
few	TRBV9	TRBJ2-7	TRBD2	CASSVVPGTSGTVSSYEQYF	TGTGCCAGCAGCGTAGTGCCCGGGACTAGCGGGACTGTTAGCTCCTACGAGCAGTACTTC
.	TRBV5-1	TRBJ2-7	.	CASSLGLDTSNEQYF	TGCGCCAGCAGCTTGGGACTAGATACCTCGAATGAGCAGTACTTC
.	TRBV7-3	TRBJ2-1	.	CASSDASREQFF	TGTGCCAGCAGCGATGCCTCCCGCGAGCAGTTCTTC
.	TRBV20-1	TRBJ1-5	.	CSARDKAFSNQPQHF	TGCAGTGCTAGAGATAAGGCCTTCAGCAATCAGCCCCAGCATTTT